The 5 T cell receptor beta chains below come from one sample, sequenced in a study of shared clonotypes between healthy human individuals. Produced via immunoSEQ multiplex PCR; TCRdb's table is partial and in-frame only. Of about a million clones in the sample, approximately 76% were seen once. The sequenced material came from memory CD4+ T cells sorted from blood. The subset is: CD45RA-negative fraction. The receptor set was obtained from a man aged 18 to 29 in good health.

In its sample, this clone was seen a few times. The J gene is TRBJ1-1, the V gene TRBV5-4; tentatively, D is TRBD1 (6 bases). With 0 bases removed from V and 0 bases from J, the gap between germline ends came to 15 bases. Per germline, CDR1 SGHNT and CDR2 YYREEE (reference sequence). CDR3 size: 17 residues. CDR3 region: CASSLDRVGVLNTEAFF. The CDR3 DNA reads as TGTGCCAGCAGCTTGGACAGGGTGGGCGTCTTGAACACTGAAGCTTTCTTT.

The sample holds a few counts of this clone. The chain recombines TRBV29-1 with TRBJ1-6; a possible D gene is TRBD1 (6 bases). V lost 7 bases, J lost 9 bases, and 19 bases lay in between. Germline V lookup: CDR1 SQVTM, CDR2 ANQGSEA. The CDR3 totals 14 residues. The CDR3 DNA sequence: TGCAGCGCCGCTACAGGGATAGTTGGTTCACCCCTCCACTTT. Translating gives CSAATGIVGSPLHF.

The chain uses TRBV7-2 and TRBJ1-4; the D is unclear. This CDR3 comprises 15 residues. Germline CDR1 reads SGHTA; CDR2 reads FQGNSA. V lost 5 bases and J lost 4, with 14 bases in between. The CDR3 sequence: CASSGSGLGNEKLFF. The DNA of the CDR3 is TGTGCCAGCAGCGGATCAGGTTTGGGTAATGAAAAACTGTTTTTT.

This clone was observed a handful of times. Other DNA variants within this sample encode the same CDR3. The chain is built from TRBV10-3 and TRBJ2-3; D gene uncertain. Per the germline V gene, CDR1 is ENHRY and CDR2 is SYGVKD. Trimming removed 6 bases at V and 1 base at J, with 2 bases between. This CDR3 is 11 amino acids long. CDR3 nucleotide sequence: TGTGCCATCAGGGGCACAGATACGCAGTATTTT. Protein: CAIRGTDTQYF.

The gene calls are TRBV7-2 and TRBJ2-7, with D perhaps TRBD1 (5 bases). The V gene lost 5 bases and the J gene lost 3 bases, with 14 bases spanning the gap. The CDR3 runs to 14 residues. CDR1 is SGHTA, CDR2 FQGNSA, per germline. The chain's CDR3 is CASSPVGASYEQYF. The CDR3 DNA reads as TGTGCCAGCAGCCCAGTAGGGGCCAGCTACGAGCAGTACTTC.